Presented here are 29 T cell receptor beta chains from one specimen sequenced in a study of monozygotic twins with inflammatory bowel disease. TCRdb reprocessed the 5' RACE reads, with one entry per CDR3 protein and no DNA. This table holds about 330,000 distinct CDR3 sequences. Sequencing was performed on blood. The receptors shown here come from a human donor with ulcerative colitis or Crohn's disease, or a healthy co-twin of an affected twin (not recorded which).

The chain couples TRBV5-1 to TRBJ1-1; absent DNA, TCRdb's TRBD1 call cannot be checked. Germline loops: CDR1 SGHRS, CDR2 YFSETQ. The length of the CDR3 is 15 residues. CDR3 amino acids: CASSLSPPDGTEAFF.

The V gene is TRBV28, the J gene TRBJ1-5. The CDR3 covers 15 residues. The germline V gene has CDR1 MDHEN and CDR2 SYDVKM. The chain's CDR3 is CASSLRVGGSQPQHF.

This rearrangement joins TRBV20-1 to TRBJ2-3. The CDR3 runs to 16 residues. Per the germline V gene, CDR1 is DFQATT and CDR2 is SNEGSKA (reference sequence). The CDR3: CSARGSTTTSTDTQYF.

The gene calls are TRBV5-4 and TRBJ2-6; TCRdb's D call of TRBD1 is untestable without DNA. The germline gives CDR1 SGHNT, CDR2 YYREEE (reference sequence). The CDR3 has 16 residues. This chain's CDR3 is CASSRDMAPGANVLTF.

The V and J genes are TRBV20-1 and TRBJ2-1; TCRdb selects TRBD2, and the lack of DNA leaves this call unchecked. This CDR3 comprises 15 residues. Germline V CDR1 and CDR2: DFQATT, SNEGSKA (reference sequence). The CDR3 here is CSARVSSGSWGEQFF.

This rearrangement joins TRBV19 to TRBJ1-5; TCRdb calls TRBD1, which cannot be checked without DNA. Germline V gene lookup returns CDR1 LNHDA and CDR2 SQIVND (reference sequence). The CDR3 totals 14 residues. CDR3 protein: CASSSRRGNQPQHF.

The chain carries TRBV7-2 and TRBJ2-5; TCRdb outputs TRBD2, but without DNA this stays unchecked. Germline loops: CDR1 SGHTA, CDR2 FQGNSA. This CDR3 comprises 16 residues. The CDR3 sequence: CASSGTQLATTGTQYF.

The rearrangement links TRBV28 to TRBJ1-2; TCRdb indicates TRBD1, and absent DNA this call remains unverified. The germline gives CDR1 MDHEN, CDR2 SYDVKM. This CDR3 has 15 amino acids. The CDR3 sequence: CASRKTGEWFYGYTF.

This chain connects TRBV27 to TRBJ1-2; TCRdb's D call of TRBD1 is untestable without DNA. CDR3 length equals 18 residues. Germline V lookup: CDR1 MNHEY, CDR2 SMNVEV (reference sequence). The CDR3 region is CASSLSGSGGRLGYGYTF.

V and J are TRBV9 and TRBJ2-1; TCRdb's D call, TRBD1, is unchecked because there is no DNA. The CDR3 totals 15 residues. Per the germline V gene, CDR1 is SGDLS and CDR2 is YYNGEE. The CDR3 protein is CASSDRDRVSNEQFF.

The chain joins TRBV7-7 to TRBJ2-3; the D call of TRBD2 rests on TCRdb alone, since no DNA is present to check it. Germline V gives CDR1 SSHAT, CDR2 FNYEAQ (reference sequence). The CDR3 contains 15 residues. The CDR3 spells CASSLTSGGTDTQYF.

This chain uses TRBV5-1 with TRBJ2-5; with no DNA, the TCRdb D assignment of TRBD1 cannot be verified. The CDR3 is 16 residues long. Looked up from germline, CDR1 is SGHRS and CDR2 is YFSETQ. CDR3 residues: CASSSVSTGVQETQYF.

This chain links TRBV28 with TRBJ1-1; TCRdb proposes TRBD1, but this gene call is untestable without DNA. The germline CDR1 and CDR2 sequences are MDHEN and SYDVKM. The CDR3 length is 16 residues. CDR3 region: CASSVPRDKPNTEAFF.

This chain links TRBV5-1 with TRBJ2-3. Germline-derived CDR1 and CDR2 are SGHRS and YFSETQ. This CDR3 contains 16 residues. Here the CDR3 reads CASSLEGPSGTDTQYF. Based on the CDR3 plus reference TRBV5-1 and TRBJ2-3, the full variable domain is KAGVTQTPRYLIKTRGQQVTLSCSPISGHRSVSWYQQTPGQGLQFLFEYFSETQRNKGNFPGRFSGRQFSNSRSEMNVSTLELGDSALYLCASSLEGPSGTDTQYFGPGTRLTVL.

The rearrangement links TRBV7-9 to TRBJ2-3. Germline V gene lookup returns CDR1 SEHNR and CDR2 FQNEAQ (reference sequence). The CDR3 runs 15 residues. The CDR3 spells CGSSSLAGRTDTQYF.

This chain joins TRBV7-6 and TRBJ1-4. Germline lookup yields CDR1 SGHVS and CDR2 FNYEAQ. The CDR3 sequence is 15 residues long. The CDR3 sequence: CASSLVFGVDEKLFF.

J is TRBJ2-5 and V is TRBV2; TCRdb gives TRBD1 as the D gene, but with no DNA this cannot be confirmed. Germline CDR1 reads SNHLY; CDR2 reads FYNNEI. This CDR3 is 15 amino acids long. CDR3 in amino acids: CASSEVRGQAETQYF.

The chain employs TRBV20-1 and TRBJ2-7; TCRdb reports TRBD1, a call that lacks DNA to check it against. This CDR3 region has 17 residues. Germline values: CDR1 DFQATT, CDR2 SNEGSKA (reference sequence). This CDR3 reads CSARDPHRTGGSYEQYF.

This chain links TRBV5-1 with TRBJ1-4; TCRdb lists TRBD1, though no DNA is available to test this call. The CDR3 is 16 amino acids. CDR1 and CDR2 (germline): SGHRS, YFSETQ. The CDR3 protein is CASSSPWGLQVRKLFF.

The J gene is TRBJ1-6, the V gene TRBV7-9; without DNA, the TCRdb call of TRBD1 cannot be checked. Germline CDR1 is SEHNR and CDR2 is FQNEAQ (reference sequence). The CDR3 extends over 14 amino acids. The CDR3 sequence: CASSHTPGNSPLHF.

The chain is built from TRBV11-2 and TRBJ2-4; TCRdb's D call, TRBD1, is unchecked because there is no DNA. Germline V gene lookup returns CDR1 SGHAT and CDR2 FQNNGV. This CDR3 is 13 amino acids long. CDR3 protein: CASSWGAKNIQYF.

The genes are TRBV9 and TRBJ1-6; TCRdb names TRBD1, which stays unverified in the absence of DNA. The germline gives CDR1 SGDLS, CDR2 YYNGEE. This CDR3 is 15 amino acids long. The chain's CDR3 is CASSVDPGGNSPLHF.

This chain links TRBV6-1 with TRBJ2-3; without DNA, the TCRdb call of TRBD1 cannot be checked. The CDR3 loop spans 15 amino acids. Germline values: CDR1 MNHNS, CDR2 SASEGT. Here the CDR3 reads CASMIAGGLADTQYF.

The chain uses TRBV12-3 or TRBV12-4 and TRBJ2-7; TCRdb outputs TRBD1, but without DNA this stays unchecked. This CDR3 is 14 amino acids long. CDR3 region: CASRPLTGSYEQYF.

The genes are TRBV12-3 or TRBV12-4 and TRBJ1-2; TCRdb gives TRBD1 as the D gene, but with no DNA this cannot be confirmed. The CDR3 loop spans 17 amino acids. The CDR3 is CASSLSGATGRSYGYTF.

The rearrangement joins TRBV15 to TRBJ2-7. Germline lookup yields CDR1 LNHNV and CDR2 YYDKDF (reference sequence). The CDR3 consists of 14 residues. The CDR3 here is CATSRTLETYEQYF.

The chain has TRBV7-9 and TRBJ2-3. The CDR3 runs 17 residues. Germline CDR1 is SEHNR and CDR2 is FQNEAQ (reference sequence). CDR3: CASSSLNSKETTDTQYF. Filled out from reference TRBV7-9 and TRBJ2-3, the complete variable domain reads DTGVSQNPRHKITKRGQNVTFRCDPISEHNRLYWYRQTLGQGPEFLTYFQNEAQLEKSRLLSDRFSAERPKGSFSTLEIQRTEQGDSAMYLCASSSLNSKETTDTQYFGPGTRLTVL.

This chain connects TRBV12-3 or TRBV12-4 to TRBJ2-2; without DNA, the TCRdb call of TRBD1 cannot be checked. The CDR3 loop spans 16 amino acids. CDR3 region: CASSLRVPANTGELFF.

The chain joins TRBV6-1 to TRBJ2-7; TCRdb designates TRBD1, a call that cannot be tested without DNA. This CDR3 contains 16 residues. CDR1 is MNHNS, CDR2 SASEGT, per germline. The CDR3 reads CASSRTLSGSSYEQYF.